This TCR beta chain came from a study of T cell changes during pregnancy in multiple sclerosis. The CDR3 sequence is 14 residues long. V lost 2 bases and J 3 bases, leaving 8 bases between the germline ends. The germline gives CDR1 MNHNS, CDR2 SASEGT. Using immunoSEQ multiplex PCR, the repertoire was profiled, and TCRdb retains in-frame clones only, with some absent. The sample includes roughly 110,000 clones, about 90% of them seen just once. The specimen comprised peripheral blood, sampled after pregnancy. This TCR was recovered from a female donor with multiple sclerosis, enrolled in a pregnancy study. V is TRBV6-1 and J is TRBJ1-5; a possible D gene is TRBD1 (5 bases). The CDR3 coding sequence is TGTGCCAGCAGTGAACAGGGAAACAATCAGCCCCAGCATTTT. This codes for CASSEQGNNQPQHF.